The 18 T cell receptor beta chains in this list originate from one sample, sequenced in a study of OX40 agonist ivuxolimab in advanced cancers. Sequenced by immunoSEQ multiplex PCR; TCRdb stores in-frame clones only, minus some. The sample shows roughly 70,000 clones, around four fifths of them seen only once. This specimen consisted of CD4+ or CD8+ T cells sorted from blood, obtained in a trial of the OX40 agonist ivuxolimab. Source of these receptors: an adult with an advanced solid tumor such as melanoma, head and neck, liver or kidney cancer.

The chain has TRBV19 and TRBJ1-5, with 11 bases lining up with TRBD1. Germline V gene lookup returns CDR1 LNHDA and CDR2 SQIVND (reference sequence). The junction had 13 bases not matched to a gene; V was cut back by 6 bases and J by 9 bases. CDR3 length: 16 residues. The DNA of the CDR3 is TGTGCCAGTAGATCCGGGACAGGGGGACGAGGCCGGCCCCAGCATTTT. Its protein product is CASRSGTGGRGRPQHF.

By sample fraction, this clone is medium-sized (0.01 to 0.1%). V is TRBV6-5 and J is TRBJ2-2; 7 positions match TRBD1. The germline V gene has CDR1 MNHEY and CDR2 SVGAGI. This CDR3 region has 14 residues. V lost 5 bases to trimming and J lost 8 bases; unmatched junction nucleotides: 8. The CDR3 nucleotides are TGTGCCAGCAGTATGACAGGGTCAATGGGGGAGCTGTTTTTT. Translated, it gives CASSMTGSMGELFF.

J is TRBJ1-2 and V is TRBV5-5; D perhaps matches TRBD1 (6 bases). Germline V gives CDR1 SGHKS, CDR2 YYEKEE (reference sequence). The CDR3 is 13 residues long. V dropped 3 bases and J dropped 2 bases, with 8 bases sitting between them. The CDR3: CASSSTGNYGYTF. The CDR3 nucleotides are TGTGCCAGCAGCTCGACAGGAAACTATGGCTACACCTTC.

This clone was observed once. The CDR3 DNA reads as TGTGCCAGTTCAAGATCTTCCTCTGGAAACACCATATATTTT. Encoded protein: CASSRSSSGNTIYF. V is TRBV6-5 and J is TRBJ1-3; D is uncertain. CDR3 length: 14 amino acids. Trimming left V 9 bases short and J 0 bases short, with 12 bases between. Germline values: CDR1 MNHEY, CDR2 SVGAGI.

The chain links TRBV18 to TRBJ2-7; 7 bases are shared with TRBD2. Germline CDR1 is KGHSH and CDR2 is LQKENI. The CDR3 spans 15 residues. The J segment lost 6 bases and the V segment lost 4 bases, leaving 12 bases of the junction unmatched. DNA for the CDR3: TGTGCCAGCTCACTCCAGGGAGCGGGGTATGGCGAGCAGTACTTC. Translated: CASSLQGAGYGEQYF.

The CDR3 DNA reads TGTGCCAGCAGCGACAGTTACAATGAGCAGTTCTTC. Protein: CASSDSYNEQFF. This chain links TRBV9 with TRBJ2-1; D not resolved. Germline V gene lookup returns CDR1 SGDLS and CDR2 YYNGEE. Trimming shortened V by 3 bases and J by 4 bases, and 5 bases separated the two germline ends. This CDR3 has 12 residues.

The chain combines TRBV5-4 with TRBJ2-2, with no clear D. V lost 5 bases and J lost 3, with 14 bases in between. From germline, CDR1 is SGHNT and CDR2 YYREEE (reference sequence). CDR3 length: 15 amino acids. The CDR3 reads CASRSLNQDTGELFF. CDR3 coding DNA: TGTGCCAGCAGATCGTTGAATCAGGACACCGGGGAGCTGTTTTTT.

Written as DNA, the CDR3 is TGCAGCGTTGTCGGGGCCATTCTGTACAATGAGCAGTTCTTC. Protein: CSVVGAILYNEQFF. V is TRBV29-1 and J is TRBJ2-1; TRBD1 or TRBD2 may be the D gene (5 bases each). The CDR3 consists of 14 residues. V gave up 4 bases and J gave up 4 bases, with 14 bases separating them. Germline CDR1 reads SQVTM; CDR2 reads ANQGSEA.

This chain links TRBV9 with TRBJ1-1, with D unresolved. Trimming removed 0 bases at V and 0 bases at J, with 18 bases between. From germline, CDR1 is SGDLS and CDR2 YYNGEE. The CDR3 covers 18 residues. Here the CDR3 DNA reads TGTGCCAGCAGCGTAGGGGTCCGTGGGAGGGTGGTGAACACTGAAGCTTTCTTT. It encodes CASSVGVRGRVVNTEAFF.

The chain joins TRBV5-6 to TRBJ1-4, with D unclear. This CDR3 is built from 15 residues. Trimming took off 2 bases at V and 1 base at J, with 9 bases between the two ends. Germline values: CDR1 SGHDT, CDR2 YYEEEE. CDR3 bases: TGTGCCAGCAGCTTTCGAGGCCTAACTAATGAAAAACTGTTTTTT. Residues: CASSFRGLTNEKLFF.

The rearrangement links TRBV5-6 to TRBJ1-6; D is unclear. The CDR3 runs 14 residues. Germline CDR1 and CDR2: SGHDT and YYEEEE. V was shortened by 1 base and J by 6 bases, with 8 bases between the two germline ends. The CDR3 is CASSLRLLNSPLHF. CDR3 sequence (DNA): TGTGCCAGCAGCTTGAGACTGCTTAATTCACCCCTCCACTTT.

Of note for this clone: This CDR3 is also generated by other DNA sequences in the sample. The chain links TRBV7-6 to TRBJ2-5; no reliable D call. The CDR3 contains 11 residues. Per germline, CDR1 SGHVS and CDR2 FNYEAQ. Trimming shortened V by 4 bases and J by 5 bases, and 5 bases separated the two germline ends. CDR3 nucleotide sequence: TGTGCCAGCAGCTCGCGGGAGACCCAGTACTTC. Its translation: CASSSRETQYF.

This clone occurred once. The V and J genes are TRBV6-6 and TRBJ2-3; D ambiguous. V gave up 5 bases and J gave up 6 bases, with 12 bases separating them. This CDR3 has 13 residues. CDR1 is MNHNY, CDR2 SVGAGI, per germline (reference sequence). CDR3 residues: CASSTDRADTQYF. CDR3 sequence (DNA): TGTGCCAGCAGTACAGACCGAGCGGATACGCAGTATTTT.

Regarding this clone: At one end the junction does not follow the germline gene, possibly because of a read error. The sample carries other DNA sequences with the same CDR3. V gene TRBV30 combines with J gene TRBJ1-5; TRBD1 agrees at 7 bases. This CDR3 region has 13 residues. Germline V gene sequence: CDR1 GTSNPN, CDR2 SVGIG (reference sequence). As DNA, the CDR3 is TGCGCCTGGAACCAGGGGGGGTTGCAGCCCCAGCATTTT. This translates into CAWNQGGLQPQHF.

The rearrangement uses TRBV7-9 and TRBJ2-5, with TRBD2 matching over 7 bases. V lost 2 bases, J lost 4 bases, and 7 bases stayed unmatched. The V gene's germline CDR1 is SEHNR and CDR2 FQNEAQ (reference sequence). This CDR3 region has 15 residues. This CDR3 reads CASSLSPAGPETQYF. The CDR3 DNA follows: TGTGCCAGCAGCTTAAGTCCAGCGGGACCAGAGACCCAGTACTTC.

This chain's CDR3 is CASSFPDRPAGYTF. DNA for the CDR3: TGTGCCAGCAGTTTCCCCGACCGCCCGGCAGGCTACACCTTC. The rearrangement joins TRBV28 to TRBJ1-2; D remains ambiguous. V was shortened by 3 bases and J by 8 bases, with 16 bases between the two germline ends. This CDR3 is built from 14 residues. In germline, CDR1 is MDHEN, CDR2 SYDVKM.

This chain joins TRBV6-5 and TRBJ1-3; the D gene is possibly TRBD1 (5 bases). CDR3 length: 14 residues. Germline loops: CDR1 MNHEY, CDR2 SVGAGI. Deletions cut 3 bases from V and 0 bases from J, with 6 bases between. The CDR3 bases are TGTGCCAGCAGTTATGACAGCTCTGGAAACACCATATATTTT. It specifies CASSYDSSGNTIYF.

The rearrangement links TRBV11-2 to TRBJ2-3; D is perhaps TRBD2 (5 bases). The CDR3 totals 14 residues. Trimming removed 2 bases from V and 7 bases from J, with 13 bases in between. Germline CDR1 SGHAT, CDR2 FQNNGV. The CDR3 sequence: CASSLPGNRNTQYF. In DNA form, the CDR3 reads TGTGCCAGCAGCTTACCCGGGAATAGAAATACGCAGTATTTT. The entire variable domain, with the rest obtained from reference TRBV11-2 and TRBJ2-3, is as follows: EAGVAQSPRYKIIEKRQSVAFWCNPISGHATLYWYQQILGQGPKLLIQFQNNGVVDDSQLPKDRFSAERLKGVDSTLKIQPAKLEDSAVYLCASSLPGNRNTQYFGPGTRLTVL.